This T cell receptor (beta chain) stems from a study of blood T cells in healthy people across ages. Study details: Template switching captured about one barcoded beta molecule per two T cells.

Germline V CDR1 and CDR2: MDHEN, SYDVKM. Trimming removed 3 bases from V and 4 bases from J; junction bases left unmatched: 7. CDR3 length: 15 residues. With respect to this clonotype: What it binds is not known.

It was with a sample-barcoded 5' primer and a J-beta primer mix that a second PCR of roughly 7 to 12 cycles was run. MiXCR, applied by TCRdb to the 5' RACE reads, yields one record per CDR3 protein. The profile shows roughly 2 million distinct CDR3 sequences, 40% to 55% of them singletons. Study-level results: Strongly correlated with naive T cell percentage was TCR beta diversity. Fewer expanded clones and more diversity marked long-lived versus aged donors. Older age coincided with a roughly linear decline in TCR beta diversity per million T cells.

The chain employs TRBV28 and TRBJ1-2; 8 nucleotides match TRBD1. The origin of this receptor is a middle-aged woman in good health. Specimen: blood. The CDR3 DNA reads as TGTGCCAGCAGTTTGGGAGGACAGGGCGGCTATGGCTACACCTTC. This encodes CASSLGGQGGYGYTF.